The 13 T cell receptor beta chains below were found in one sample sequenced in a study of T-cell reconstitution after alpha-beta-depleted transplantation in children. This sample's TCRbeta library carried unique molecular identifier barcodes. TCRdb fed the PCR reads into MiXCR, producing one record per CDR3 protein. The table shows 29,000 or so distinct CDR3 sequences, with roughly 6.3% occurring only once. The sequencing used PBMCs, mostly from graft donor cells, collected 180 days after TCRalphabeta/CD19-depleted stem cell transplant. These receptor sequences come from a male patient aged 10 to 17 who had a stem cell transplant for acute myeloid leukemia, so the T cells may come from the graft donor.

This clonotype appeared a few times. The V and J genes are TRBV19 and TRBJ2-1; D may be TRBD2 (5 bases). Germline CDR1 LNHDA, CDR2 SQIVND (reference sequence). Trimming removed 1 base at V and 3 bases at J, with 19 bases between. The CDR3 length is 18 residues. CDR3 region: CASSIGPYKSGIYNEQFF. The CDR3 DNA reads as TGTGCCAGTAGTATAGGCCCCTATAAGTCCGGGATCTACAATGAGCAGTTCTTC.

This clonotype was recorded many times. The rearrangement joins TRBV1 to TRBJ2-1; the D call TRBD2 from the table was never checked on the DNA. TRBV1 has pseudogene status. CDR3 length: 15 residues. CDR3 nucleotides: TGCACCAGCAGCCAAGATACGGGATGGAGGAATGAGCAGTTCTTC. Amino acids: CTSSQDTGWRNEQFF.

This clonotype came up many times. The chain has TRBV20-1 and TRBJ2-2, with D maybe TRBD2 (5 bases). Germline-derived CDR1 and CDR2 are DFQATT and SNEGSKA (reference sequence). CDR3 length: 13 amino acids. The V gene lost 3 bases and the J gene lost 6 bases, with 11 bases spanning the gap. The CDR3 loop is CSASSRGAGELFF. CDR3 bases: TGCAGTGCTAGTAGTCGGGGAGCCGGGGAGCTGTTTTTT.

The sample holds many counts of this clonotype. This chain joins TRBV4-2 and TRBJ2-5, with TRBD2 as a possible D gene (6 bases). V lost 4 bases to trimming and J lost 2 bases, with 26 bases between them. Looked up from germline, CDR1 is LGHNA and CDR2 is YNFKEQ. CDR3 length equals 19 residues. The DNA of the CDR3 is TGTGCCAGCAGCCCCACCTTCCCCCCGGCTGGCGGGAAGCAAGAGACCCAGTACTTC. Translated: CASSPTFPPAGGKQETQYF.

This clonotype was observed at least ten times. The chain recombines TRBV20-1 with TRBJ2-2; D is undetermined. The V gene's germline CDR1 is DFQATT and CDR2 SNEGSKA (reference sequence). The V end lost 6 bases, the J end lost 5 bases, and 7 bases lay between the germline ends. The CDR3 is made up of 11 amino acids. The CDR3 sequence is CSAAITGELFF. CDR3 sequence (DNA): TGCAGTGCGGCAATAACCGGGGAGCTGTTTTTT.

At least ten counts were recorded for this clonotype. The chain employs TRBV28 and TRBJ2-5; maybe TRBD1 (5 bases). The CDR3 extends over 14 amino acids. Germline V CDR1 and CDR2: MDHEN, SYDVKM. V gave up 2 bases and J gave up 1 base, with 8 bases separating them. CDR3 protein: CASSLQTVQETQYF. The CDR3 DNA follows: TGTGCCAGCAGTTTACAGACAGTCCAAGAGACCCAGTACTTC. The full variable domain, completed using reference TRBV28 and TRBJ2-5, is DVKVTQSSRYLVKRTGEKVFLECVQDMDHENMFWYRQDPGLGLRLIYFSYDVKMKEKGDIPEGYSVSREKKERFSLILESASTNQTSMYLCASSLQTVQETQYFGPGTRLLVL.

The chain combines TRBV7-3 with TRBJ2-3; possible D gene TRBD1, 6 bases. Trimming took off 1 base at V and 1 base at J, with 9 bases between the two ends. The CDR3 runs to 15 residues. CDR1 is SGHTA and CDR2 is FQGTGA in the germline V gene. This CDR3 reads CASSLIGGGTDTQYF. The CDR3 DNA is TGTGCCAGCAGCTTAATAGGGGGAGGCACAGATACGCAGTATTTT.

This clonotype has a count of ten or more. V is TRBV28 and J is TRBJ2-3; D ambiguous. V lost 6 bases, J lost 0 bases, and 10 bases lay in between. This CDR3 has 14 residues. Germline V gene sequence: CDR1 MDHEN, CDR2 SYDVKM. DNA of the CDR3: TGTGCCAGCAGACGCTTTTCTAGCACAGATACGCAGTATTTT. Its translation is CASRRFSSTDTQYF.

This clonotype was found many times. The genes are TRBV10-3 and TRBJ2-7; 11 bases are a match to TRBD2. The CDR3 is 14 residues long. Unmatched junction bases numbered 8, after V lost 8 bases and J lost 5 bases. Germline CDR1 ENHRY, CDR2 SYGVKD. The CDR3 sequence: CAIGLIAGGDEQYF. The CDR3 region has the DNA TGTGCCATCGGGCTAATAGCGGGAGGGGACGAGCAGTACTTC.

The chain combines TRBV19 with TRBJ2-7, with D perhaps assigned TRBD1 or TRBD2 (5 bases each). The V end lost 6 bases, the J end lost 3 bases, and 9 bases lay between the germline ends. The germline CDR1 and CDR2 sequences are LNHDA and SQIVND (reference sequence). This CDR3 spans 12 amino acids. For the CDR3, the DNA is TGTGCCAGTAGGGGGGACGGCTACGAGCAGTACTTC. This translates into CASRGDGYEQYF.

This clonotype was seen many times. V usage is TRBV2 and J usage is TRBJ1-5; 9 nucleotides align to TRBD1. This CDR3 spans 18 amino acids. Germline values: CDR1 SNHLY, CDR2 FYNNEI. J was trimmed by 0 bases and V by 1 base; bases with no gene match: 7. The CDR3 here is CASSEGRGDRDSNQPQHF. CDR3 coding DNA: TGTGCCAGCAGTGAAGGCAGGGGGGACAGGGATAGCAATCAGCCCCAGCATTTT.

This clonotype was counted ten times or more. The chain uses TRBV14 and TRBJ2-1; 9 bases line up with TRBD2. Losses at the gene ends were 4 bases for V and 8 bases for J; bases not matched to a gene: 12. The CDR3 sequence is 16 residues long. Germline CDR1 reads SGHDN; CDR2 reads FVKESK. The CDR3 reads CASSPWAGGPQYEQFF. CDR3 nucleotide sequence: TGTGCCAGCAGCCCTTGGGCGGGAGGGCCCCAATATGAGCAGTTCTTC.

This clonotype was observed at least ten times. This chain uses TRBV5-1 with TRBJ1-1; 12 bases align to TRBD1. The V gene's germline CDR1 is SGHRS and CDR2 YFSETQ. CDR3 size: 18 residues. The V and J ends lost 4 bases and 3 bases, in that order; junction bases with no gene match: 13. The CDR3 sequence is CASSVTGTGGIGDTEAFF. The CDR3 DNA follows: TGCGCCAGCAGCGTTACCGGGACAGGGGGCATTGGGGACACTGAAGCTTTCTTT.